This T cell receptor (beta chain) originates from a study of cytomegalovirus exposure and HLA in healthy donors. Study details: Early released data had around 89 million unique TCRs, all coming from HLA-typed donors.

60 Vbeta and 13 Jbeta primers were used in PCR. Assay: immunoSEQ multiplex PCR; the TCRdb copy retains only in-frame clones and omits some. This table holds some 170,000 clones, nearly 80% found once. Worth noting for this clone: Its antigen is as yet unknown.

Study-level findings and limits: The study reported that TCR beta sequences accurately predicted HLA-A and HLA-B alleles in most subjects.

Looked up from germline, CDR1 is MNHEY and CDR2 is SMNVEV (reference sequence). V lost 11 bases to trimming and J lost 7 bases, with 17 bases between them. The CDR3 is 13 amino acids. The source material was PBMCs. The chain recombines TRBV27 with TRBJ1-4; D possibly corresponds to TRBD1 (5 bases). This sequence originates from a man between 18 and 35 years old in good health and CMV-seropositive. CDR3 protein: CAVGGSPIEKLFF. The CDR3 bases are TGTGCCGTGGGGGGATCCCCCATTGAAAAACTGTTTTTT.